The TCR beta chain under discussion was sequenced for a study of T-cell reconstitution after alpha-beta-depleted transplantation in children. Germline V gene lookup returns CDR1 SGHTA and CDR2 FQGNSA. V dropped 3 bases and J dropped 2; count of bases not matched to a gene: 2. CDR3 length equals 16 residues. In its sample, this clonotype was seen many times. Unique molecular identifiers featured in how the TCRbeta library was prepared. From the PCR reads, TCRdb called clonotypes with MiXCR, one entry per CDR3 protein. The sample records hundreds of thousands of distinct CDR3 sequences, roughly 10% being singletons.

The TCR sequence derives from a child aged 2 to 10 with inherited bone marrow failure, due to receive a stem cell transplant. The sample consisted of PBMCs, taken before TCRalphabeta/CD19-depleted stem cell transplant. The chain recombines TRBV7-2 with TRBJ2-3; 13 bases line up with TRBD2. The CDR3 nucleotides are TGTGCCAGCAGCTTGGGACTAGCGGGACTCACAGATACGCAGTATTTT. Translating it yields CASSLGLAGLTDTQYF.